What follows describes a single T cell receptor (beta chain). Its antigen is undetermined. What went into each PCR as a spike was synthetic TCR analog templates. Data came from immunoSEQ multiplex PCR; TCRdb stores just in-frame clones and leaves some out. The sample yields roughly 63,000 clones, roughly 76% seen once. The source of the sample is a study of PD-L1 blockade in urothelial cancer. Across the study: The median number of T cells present in blood samples was some 140,000.

Study conclusions and caveats: Durable benefit was linked to greater 3-week expansion of tumor-associated blood clones.

The sample's time point: pretreatment peripheral blood. Patients were diagnosed with urothelial carcinoma, either locally advanced or metastatic. The sample was PBMCs, taken around atezolizumab (anti-PD-L1) treatment. The clonotype comes from a man in his 70s with urothelial cancer.

CDR3 bases: TGTGCCAGCACTGAGAGCTACAATGAGCAGTTCTTC. Amino acid sequence: CASTESYNEQFF. The chain employs TRBV6-1 and TRBJ2-1; D is undetermined. The CDR3 runs to 12 residues. Trimming stripped 7 bases from V and 3 bases from J, with 7 bases between. Germline V lookup: CDR1 MNHNS, CDR2 SASEGT.